Listed below are T cell receptor beta chains from one sample, sequenced in a study of OX40 agonist ivuxolimab in advanced cancers. Sequencing was performed with immunoSEQ multiplex PCR; in TCRdb, only in-frame clones are kept and a portion is missing. The sample records tens of thousands of clones, about 92% being singletons. The source was CD4+ or CD8+ T cells sorted from blood, collected in a trial of the OX40 agonist ivuxolimab. The origin of the receptors is an adult with an advanced solid tumor such as melanoma, head and neck, liver or kidney cancer. CDR3s include the opening cysteine and the closing phenylalanine or tryptophan. A D gene is named only where the DNA matches it firmly.

.	TRBV6-5	TRBJ2-1	15	TGTGCCAGCAGTCGCTCGGACCCCCTATACAATGAGCAGTTCTTC	CASSRSDPLYNEQFF
.	TRBV7-2	TRBJ2-2	17	TGTGCCAGCAGCTTAGTTGGTGGGGGGTCGAACACCGGGGAGCTGTTTTTT	CASSLVGGGSNTGELFF
TRBD1	TRBV4-1	TRBJ1-2	18	TGCGCCAGCAGCCAAGTGGTTGTGCAGGGGGATACTAACTATGGCTACACCTTC	CASSQVVVQGDTNYGYTF
.	TRBV5-1	TRBJ2-3	15	TGCGCCAGCAGCTTGGACGGAAATGGGGGAGATACGCAGTATTTT	CASSLDGNGGDTQYF
TRBD1	TRBV28	TRBJ2-7	15	TGTGCCAGCAGTTTCTCCGGGACAGGGTTTTACGAGCAGTACTTC	CASSFSGTGFYEQYF
.	TRBV9	TRBJ2-1	14	TGTGCCAGCAGCGCGGCTTCTAGCTTCAATGAGCAGTTCTTC	CASSAASSFNEQFF
.	TRBV28	TRBJ2-1	14	TGTGCCAGCACCCAGAACAGGGCAGGCAATGAGCAGTTCTTC	CASTQNRAGNEQFF
.	TRBV6-5	TRBJ2-7	13	TGTGCCAGCAGTGACCGGGACTCTTACGAGCAGTACTTC	CASSDRDSYEQYF
TRBD1	TRBV7-9	TRBJ1-1	15	TGTGCCAGCAGCTTCGGACAGGGGGTGAACACTGAAGCTTTCTTT	CASSFGQGVNTEAFF
.	TRBV7-9	TRBJ1-1	13	TGTGCCAGCAGCTTATCCCCGGGCACTGAAGCTTTCTTT	CASSLSPGTEAFF
.	TRBV10-3	TRBJ1-1	14	TGTGCCATTATGGACGGCCAGTCCAACACTGAAGCTTTCTTT	CAIMDGQSNTEAFF
.	TRBV2	TRBJ1-4	12	TGTGCCAGCAAGAGGGGTAATGAAAAACTGTTTTTT	CASKRGNEKLFF
.	TRBV4-3	TRBJ2-5	15	TGCGCCAGCAGCCAAGGGACGAATTACGGCGAGACCCAGTACTTC	CASSQGTNYGETQYF
.	TRBV18	TRBJ2-1	15	TGTGCCAGCTCAGCAGGAACTTTTATATACAATGAGCAGTTCTTC	CASSAGTFIYNEQFF
.	TRBV5-6	TRBJ2-3	13	TGTGCCAGCAGCACTTCTAGCACAGATACGCAGTATTTT	CASSTSSTDTQYF
TRBD1	TRBV6-4	TRBJ2-3	15	TGTGCCAGCAGTGGACAGGGGGACGGCACAGATACGCAGTATTTT	CASSGQGDGTDTQYF
TRBD2	TRBV10-3	TRBJ2-3	16	TGTGCCATCAGTGAAGGCATGGCGGGGGTGGCGGATACGCAGTATTTT	CAISEGMAGVADTQYF
TRBD1	TRBV28	TRBJ1-5	16	TGTGCCAGCACCCCCTTTGAGACAGGGGCGGATCAGCCCCAGCATTTT	CASTPFETGADQPQHF